These T cell receptor beta chains were read from a single sample in a study of T cells in Graves' hyperthyroidism and ophthalmopathy. TCRdb used MiXCR to reprocess the multiplex PCR reads, holding one entry per CDR3 protein. Found here are roughly 710,000 distinct CDR3 sequences, just over 35% of them singletons; the top ten hold approximately 31%. Sequencing input: blood. The receptors were sampled from a woman between 35 and 50 years old with Graves' hyperthyroidism. Each CDR3 is given with its conserved first and last residue. A D gene is named only where the DNA matches it firmly. Clone size is stated in some rows and not others, as once, few, many or a class when expanded.

V gene	J gene	D gene	clone size	CDR3 protein	CDR3 DNA
TRBV20-1	TRBJ2-2	-	many	CSARSPTHTGELFF	TGCAGTGCTCGGTCTCCGACCCACACCGGGGAGCTGTTTTTT
TRBV12-3/TRBV12-4	TRBJ1-1	-	many	CASSTSTEDIVVAFF	TGTGCCAGCAGTACATCAACGGAGGACATAGTGGTAGCTTTCTTT
TRBV6-5	TRBJ1-2	-	few	CASSYSTDGYGYTF	TGTGCCAGCAGTTACTCGACAGACGGCTATGGCTACACCTTC
TRBV12-3/TRBV12-4	TRBJ2-6	TRBD1	-	CASTPGGASAGANVLTF	TGTGCCAGCACCCCAGGGGGCGCCTCGGCTGGGGCCAACGTCCTGACTTTC
TRBV10-3	TRBJ2-1	TRBD1	-	CAISEGQGVNEQFF	TGTGCCATCAGTGAAGGGCAGGGGGTCAATGAGCAGTTCTTC
TRBV10-3	TRBJ2-6	TRBD1	many	CAIRDRELSGANVLTF	TGTGCCATCCGGGACAGGGAACTCTCTGGGGCCAACGTCCTGACTTTC
TRBV18	TRBJ1-1	-	many	CASSPGGLGTEAFF	TGTGCCAGCTCACCAGGGGGGCTGGGCACTGAAGCTTTCTTT
TRBV6-4	TRBJ1-1	TRBD1	many	CASSETGTGLAFF	TGTGCCAGCAGTGAGACAGGGACCGGCTTGGCTTTCTTT
TRBV20-1	TRBJ2-2	-	-	CSARDHGAGGYAGELFF	TGCAGTGCTAGAGATCATGGGGCAGGGGGGTATGCCGGGGAGCTGTTTTTT
TRBV28	TRBJ2-7	TRBD1	-	CASTPGQGSLEQYF	TGTGCCAGCACCCCGGGACAGGGGAGCTTGGAGCAGTACTTC
TRBV7-9	TRBJ1-1	-	few	CASSQEPWGRKGQNTEAFF	TGTGCCAGCAGCCAAGAACCCTGGGGACGTAAAGGTCAGAACACTGAAGCTTTCTTT
TRBV12-3/TRBV12-4	TRBJ1-2	-	-	CASSLKRFYGYTF	TGTGCCAGCAGTTTAAAGCGTTTCTATGGCTACACCTTC
TRBV7-9	TRBJ1-2	TRBD1	-	CASSSSDANRGHGYTF	TGTGCCAGCAGCTCCAGCGATGCTAACAGGGGGCATGGCTACACCTTC
TRBV4-3	TRBJ1-1	-	-	CASSQDAGIGTEAFF	TGCGCCAGCAGCCAAGATGCGGGAATAGGCACTGAAGCTTTCTTT
TRBV20-1	TRBJ2-5	TRBD2	-	CSAMRLAGGEWDTQYF	TGCAGTGCTATGAGACTAGCGGGAGGGGAATGGGATACGCAGTACTTC
TRBV2	TRBJ2-2	-	many	CASSSHLGGQNTGELFF	TGTGCCAGCAGTTCCCACCTCGGGGGGCAGAACACCGGGGAGCTGTTTTTT
TRBV7-3	TRBJ2-2	-	-	CASRQGITGELFF	TGTGCCAGCAGACAGGGAATTACCGGGGAGCTGTTTTTT
TRBV6-2/TRBV6-3	TRBJ2-7	TRBD2	few	CGTGLGYEQYF	TGTGGGACGGGACTAGGGTACGAGCAGTACTTC
TRBV10-3	TRBJ2-2	TRBD1	few	CAINRQGAGTGELFF	TGTGCCATCAATCGACAGGGGGCCGGCACCGGGGAGCTGTTTTTT
TRBV29-1	TRBJ1-3	-	-	CSVEDHNSGNTIYF	TGCAGCGTTGAGGACCATAACTCTGGAAACACCATATATTTT